This T cell receptor beta chain is drawn from a study of STAT3 mutations in large granular lymphocyte leukemia (dated by TCRdb to 2018 to 2020). As for the study more broadly: Roughly half of the T-LGLL patients who were sequenced longitudinally carried canonical activating STAT3 mutations. Over half of the T-LGLL patients were given one or more immunosuppressive therapy regimens, and over 30% of the treated patients had a hematologic response. Serial deep sequencing of TCRbeta CDR3 and STAT3 was performed in patients with T-cell large granular lymphocyte leukemia to reconstruct clonal hierarchy and dynamics. From an initial cohort of 207 LGL patients, around 17 representative T-LGLL cases were picked for longitudinal TCRbeta and STAT3 sequencing. As controls within the study, a couple of patients with natural killer LGL leukemia were also sequenced longitudinally. For each patient, sequencing was performed at an average of roughly 4 time points, with a range of 2 to 8 samplings. Here is what the overall study found, with its caveats: In about 30% of the 18 patients, TCR clonotype switching occurred after therapy, and every newly emerging clone was STAT3 wild type. Because no samples were available when a clone first appeared, clonal expansion had to be inferred from samplings taken at other points. Because codominant clonotypes persisted in some patients, a small but highly pathogenic clone may have been missed. At least one immunodominant TCRbeta clonotype was present in every T-LGLL patient, and multiple immunodominant subclonotypes appeared in about half of the T-LGLL patients. The linking of therapy response to changes in TCR clonal burden was complicated by variable intervals between samplings and differing treatment regimens. In several patients, dominant TCR clone burden exceeded STAT3 mutant burden, suggesting STAT3 mutation arose secondarily within a pre-expanded clone.

DNA was extracted from blood mononuclear cells, and the same DNA was used for both TCR and STAT3 sequencing. Including the terminal cysteine and phenylalanine, the CDR3 comprises 14 residues. The DNA shown is the 42-base CDR3, in frame from base 1. Ends trimmed: V by 3 bases, J by 7 bases; bases unmatched to a gene: 7. CDR1 and CDR2 are read off the germline V gene as MDHEN and SYDVKM. This clone appeared a single time. Its cognate antigen has yet to be identified. Base qualities were left out, and no much larger clone turns up one base away. An Illumina MiSeq was used to sequence the TCRbeta libraries, yielding an average of approximately 41,000 productive templates per sample. The immunoSEQ assay, which uses multiplex PCR amplification, was used to generate TCRbeta CDR3 libraries. On the study's bioinformatics: Repertoire diversity was calculated as previously defined, and values close to 0 indicated extremely monoclonal samples. The table was pulled from immuneACCESS by TCRdb, which kept in-frame rearrangements only. Such tables lose some clones; where checked, under half of the loss comes from unresolved V genes, and the rest has no known cause. For V, J and clone size, that table is used; D and trimming come from the DNA. For this sample the table gives roughly 11,000 clones, of which 70% to 80% were detected only once. About 50% of the sample lies in the top ten.

Sample: peripheral blood mononuclear cells. The sequence links TRBV28 to TRBJ2-7; the central 9 bases match TRBD1. This TCR was recovered from a man aged 55 to 70 with T-cell large granular lymphocyte leukemia. Some clones in this sample may be carry-over from other donors' samples. The age is the age at diagnosis. The base sequence is TGTGCCAGCAGTTTGGGGACAGGGTATAGTGAGCAGTACTTC. This yields the protein CASSLGTGYSEQYF.